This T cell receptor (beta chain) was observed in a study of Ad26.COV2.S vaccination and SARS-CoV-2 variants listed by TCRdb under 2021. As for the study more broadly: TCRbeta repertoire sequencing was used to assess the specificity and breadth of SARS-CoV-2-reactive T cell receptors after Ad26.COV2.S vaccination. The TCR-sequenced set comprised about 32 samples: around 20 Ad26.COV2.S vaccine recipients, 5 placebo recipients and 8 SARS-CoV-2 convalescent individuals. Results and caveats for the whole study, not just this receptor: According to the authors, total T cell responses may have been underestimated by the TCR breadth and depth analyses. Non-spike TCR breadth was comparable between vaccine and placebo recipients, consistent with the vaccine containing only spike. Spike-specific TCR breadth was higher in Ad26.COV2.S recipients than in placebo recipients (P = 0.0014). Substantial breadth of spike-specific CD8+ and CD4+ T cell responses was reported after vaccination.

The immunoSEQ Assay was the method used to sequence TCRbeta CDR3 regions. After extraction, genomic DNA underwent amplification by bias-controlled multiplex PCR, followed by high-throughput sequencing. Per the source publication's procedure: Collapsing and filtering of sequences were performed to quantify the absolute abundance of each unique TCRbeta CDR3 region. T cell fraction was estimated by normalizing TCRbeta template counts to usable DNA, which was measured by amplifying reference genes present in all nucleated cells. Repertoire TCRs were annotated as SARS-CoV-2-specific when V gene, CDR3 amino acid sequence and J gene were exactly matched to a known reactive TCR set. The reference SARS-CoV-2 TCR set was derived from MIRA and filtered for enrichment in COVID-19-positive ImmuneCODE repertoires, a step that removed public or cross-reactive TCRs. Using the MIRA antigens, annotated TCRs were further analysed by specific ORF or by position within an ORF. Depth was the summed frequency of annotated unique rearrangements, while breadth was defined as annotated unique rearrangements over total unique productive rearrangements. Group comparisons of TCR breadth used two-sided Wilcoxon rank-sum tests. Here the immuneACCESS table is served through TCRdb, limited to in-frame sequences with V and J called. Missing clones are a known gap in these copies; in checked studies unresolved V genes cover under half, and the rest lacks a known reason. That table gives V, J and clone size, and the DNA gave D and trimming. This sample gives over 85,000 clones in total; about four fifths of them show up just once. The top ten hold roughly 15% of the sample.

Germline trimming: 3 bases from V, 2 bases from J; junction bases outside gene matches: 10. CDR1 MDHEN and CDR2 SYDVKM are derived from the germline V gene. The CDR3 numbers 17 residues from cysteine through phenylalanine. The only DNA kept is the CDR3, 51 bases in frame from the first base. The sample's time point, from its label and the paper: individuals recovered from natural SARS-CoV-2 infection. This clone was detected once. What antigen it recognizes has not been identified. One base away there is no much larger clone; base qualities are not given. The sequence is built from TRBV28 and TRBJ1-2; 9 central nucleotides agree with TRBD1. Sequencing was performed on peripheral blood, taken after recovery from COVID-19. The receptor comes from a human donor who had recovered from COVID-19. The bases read TGTGCCAGCAGTTTCCCGACCGGGACAGGGATCAACTATGGCTACACCTTC. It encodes CASSFPTGTGINYGYTF.